The 21 T cell receptor beta chains in this list originate from one sample, sequenced in a study of T cell responses to AZD1222 COVID-19 vaccine. Data came from immunoSEQ multiplex PCR; TCRdb stores just in-frame clones and leaves some out. The profile covers 130,000 or so clones, with around 92% appearing a single time and about 1.9% taken by the ten largest. The input for sequencing was peripheral blood, taken on day 0 of AZD1222 vaccination. The receptor source for this set is an adult in good health.

The J gene is TRBJ1-2, the V gene TRBV3-1 (or the pseudogene TRBV3-2); D may be TRBD1 (5 bases). This CDR3 is 13 amino acids long. Trimming took off 4 bases at V and 8 bases at J, with 14 bases between the two ends. Germline V CDR1 and CDR2: LGHDT, YNNKEL (reference sequence). The CDR3 loop is CASSRDGTGGYTF. CDR3 DNA: TGTGCCAGCAGCCGGGATGGGACGGGCGGCTACACCTTC.

This rearrangement joins TRBV7-2 to TRBJ1-5, with D hard to call. The CDR3 is made up of 17 amino acids. The V gene lost 0 bases and the J gene lost 0 bases, with 12 bases spanning the gap. CDR1 SGHTA and CDR2 FQGNSA come from the germline V gene. DNA for the CDR3: TGTGCCAGCAGCTTAGCAAGACTCGGCTATAGCAATCAGCCCCAGCATTTT. It encodes CASSLARLGYSNQPQHF.

Notes on this clone: This sample also contains other DNA sequences that code for the same CDR3. The chain couples TRBV10-3 to TRBJ2-3; TRBD1 or TRBD2 may be the D gene (5 bases each). The V gene's germline CDR1 is ENHRY and CDR2 SYGVKD. The CDR3 consists of 13 residues. V was trimmed by 4 bases and J by 3 bases, leaving 8 bases between them. Here the CDR3 reads CAISGRETDTQYF. The CDR3 bases are TGTGCCATCAGTGGCAGGGAGACAGATACGCAGTATTTT.

The chain has TRBV6-2 or TRBV6-3 and TRBJ1-6, with TRBD1 as a possible D gene (5 bases). The ends were cut back, 5 bases at V and 1 base at J, with 18 bases in the middle. The length of the CDR3 is 18 residues. Germline V gene data show CDR1 as MNHEY and CDR2 as SVGEGT. The CDR3 coding sequence is TGTGCCAGCAGTCAACCGGGGACGAAATATTCCTATAATTCACCCCTCCACTTT. Translated: CASSQPGTKYSYNSPLHF.

The rearrangement uses TRBV7-2 and TRBJ2-5, with D perhaps TRBD1 (5 bases). Germline CDR1 reads SGHTA; CDR2 reads FQGNSA. With 1 base removed from V and 1 base from J, the gap between germline ends came to 10 bases. This CDR3 has 15 amino acids. The CDR3: CASSLGPGRQETQYF. CDR3 bases: TGTGCCAGCAGCTTAGGGCCAGGGCGCCAAGAGACCCAGTACTTC.

The chain employs TRBV7-9 and TRBJ1-6; 10 bases map to TRBD1. This CDR3 is built from 17 residues. Germline lookup yields CDR1 SEHNR and CDR2 FQNEAQ (reference sequence). With 5 bases clipped from V and 0 bases from J, the junction kept 4 bases outside the gene matches. The CDR3 region is CASSRGQGSSYNSPLHF. In DNA form, the CDR3 reads TGTGCCAGCAGCCGGGGACAGGGGAGCTCCTATAATTCACCCCTCCACTTT. Complete variable domain (other parts from reference TRBV7-9 and TRBJ1-6): DTGVSQNPRHKITKRGQNVTFRCDPISEHNRLYWYRQTLGQGPEFLTYFQNEAQLEKSRLLSDRFSAERPKGSFSTLEIQRTEQGDSAMYLCASSRGQGSSYNSPLHFGNGTRLTVT.

The chain recombines TRBV12-5 with TRBJ2-7, with D hard to call. Trimming removed 0 bases from V and 6 bases from J, with 6 bases in between. The CDR3 runs to 12 residues. Per germline, CDR1 LGHNT and CDR2 FRNRAP. The CDR3 DNA is TGTGCTAGTGGTTTGGTAGACGGCGAGCAGTACTTC. Translated, it gives CASGLVDGEQYF.

The chain uses TRBV5-6 and TRBJ2-3; perhaps TRBD1 as D (5 bases). CDR3 size: 16 residues. V gave up 0 bases and J gave up 0 bases, with 11 bases separating them. Germline V lookup: CDR1 SGHDT, CDR2 YYEEEE. The CDR3 spells CASSLARVASTDTQYF. In nucleotides, the CDR3 is TGTGCCAGCAGCTTGGCCAGGGTAGCTAGCACAGATACGCAGTATTTT.

V is TRBV5-5 and J is TRBJ1-4; TRBD1 matches at 10 bases. The CDR3 has 14 amino acids. CDR1 SGHKS and CDR2 YYEKEE come from the germline V gene (reference sequence). V dropped 4 bases and J dropped 6; count of bases not matched to a gene: 3. The chain's CDR3 is CASSPDRGYEKLFF. The CDR3 coding sequence is TGTGCCAGCAGCCCGGACAGGGGGTATGAAAAACTGTTTTTT.

This chain uses TRBV23-1 with TRBJ1-5; D uncertain. TRBV23-1 is an ORF, and what it does is uncertain. CDR3 size: 11 residues. V was clipped by 8 bases and J by 3 bases, with 5 bases between them. The CDR3 sequence is CASSTNQPQHF. The CDR3 DNA is TGCGCCAGCTCAACCAATCAGCCCCAGCATTTT.

The chain carries TRBV5-6 and TRBJ1-6; tentative D call: TRBD1 (5 bases). V lost 0 bases, J lost 2 bases, and 15 bases lay in between. The V gene's germline CDR1 is SGHDT and CDR2 YYEEEE. CDR3 length: 18 amino acids. CDR3 residues: CASSLELQGGTYNSPLHF. The CDR3 DNA reads TGTGCCAGCAGCTTGGAACTCCAGGGAGGGACCTATAATTCACCCCTCCACTTT.

This chain uses TRBV9 with TRBJ2-7, with 9 bases lining up with TRBD1. Germline assignment: CDR1 SGDLS and CDR2 YYNGEE. The CDR3 has 14 residues. V lost 4 bases to trimming and J lost 2 bases; unmatched junction nucleotides: 4. DNA for the CDR3: TGTGCCAGCAGCCCGTGGACAGGGGCCTACGAGCAGTACTTC. It translates to CASSPWTGAYEQYF. Full variable domain (remainder filled in from reference TRBV9 and TRBJ2-7): DSGVTQTPKHLITATGQRVTLRCSPRSGDLSVYWYQQSLDQGLQFLIQYYNGEERAKGNILERFSAQQFPDLHSELNLSSLELGDSALYFCASSPWTGAYEQYFGPGTRLTVT.

The chain carries TRBV5-1 and TRBJ2-1; either TRBD1 or TRBD2 may supply D (6 bases each). In germline, CDR1 is SGHRS, CDR2 YFSETQ. V was shortened by 7 bases and J by 2 bases, with 13 bases between the two germline ends. This CDR3 is 14 amino acids long. CDR3 bases: TGCGCCAGCGGCGCGAGGGGGGCCTACAATGAGCAGTTCTTC. This gives the protein CASGARGAYNEQFF.

This clone was seen only once. The chain couples TRBV10-2 to TRBJ2-7; weak D call: TRBD1 (5 bases). Trimming left V 3 bases short and J 0 bases short, with 6 bases between. Germline V gene data show CDR1 as WSHSY and CDR2 as SAAADI. CDR3 size: 13 residues. The CDR3 loop reads CASSEQVSYEQYF. CDR3 coding DNA: TGCGCCAGCAGTGAACAGGTCTCCTACGAGCAGTACTTC.

The chain uses TRBV11-3 and TRBJ2-1; TRBD1 matches 8 bases. J was trimmed by 10 bases and V by 5 bases; bases with no gene match: 7. The CDR3 totals 13 residues. From germline, CDR1 is SGHNT and CDR2 YENEEA. CDR3 coding DNA: TGTGCCAGCAGCCCGGGACAGGCTGGCGAGCAGTTCTTC. Translation gives CASSPGQAGEQFF.

The V call is TRBV3-1 (or the pseudogene TRBV3-2), the J call TRBJ1-5, with 8 bases matching TRBD1. Germline V gene lookup returns CDR1 LGHDT and CDR2 YNNKEL (reference sequence). The CDR3 is 16 residues long. The trim removed 7 bases at V and 4 bases at J, leaving 12 bases unmatched. CDR3 protein: CASKKYWTGPNQPQHF. CDR3 coding DNA: TGTGCCAGCAAAAAGTACTGGACAGGGCCTAATCAGCCCCAGCATTTT.

This clone was seen more than once but under ten times. The rearrangement links TRBV11-2 to TRBJ2-5; TRBD1 might be the D (6 bases). Deletions cut 6 bases from V and 0 bases from J, with 14 bases between. This CDR3 is 15 amino acids long. Germline loops: CDR1 SGHAT, CDR2 FQNNGV. The CDR3 DNA is TGTGCCAGCAGTCATAAGGGACACAACCAAGAGACCCAGTACTTC. Encoded protein: CASSHKGHNQETQYF.

CDR3 residues: CASSQVYGTALSGANVLTF. CDR3 nucleotides: TGTGCCAGCAGCCAAGTTTACGGGACAGCCCTATCTGGGGCCAACGTCCTGACTTTC. The genes are TRBV14 and TRBJ2-6, with 7 bases that match TRBD1. Germline lookup yields CDR1 SGHDN and CDR2 FVKESK. The V gene end was trimmed by 1 base and the J gene end by 1 base; junction bases not matched to a gene: 10. The CDR3 consists of 19 residues.

V and J are TRBV5-1 and TRBJ2-1; 9 bases align to TRBD1. Germline trimming cut 4 bases from V and 0 bases from J; bases unmatched to any gene: 2. The CDR3 length is 15 residues. Germline assignment: CDR1 SGHRS and CDR2 YFSETQ. The CDR3 sequence: CASSMGQGSYNEQFF. The CDR3 DNA is TGCGCCAGCAGCATGGGACAGGGCTCCTACAATGAGCAGTTCTTC. Looking up the rest from reference TRBV5-1 and TRBJ2-1 gives the full variable domain: KAGVTQTPRYLIKTRGQQVTLSCSPISGHRSVSWYQQTPGQGLQFLFEYFSETQRNKGNFPGRFSGRQFSNSRSEMNVSTLELGDSALYLCASSMGQGSYNEQFFGPGTRLTVL.

V is TRBV19 and J is TRBJ1-2; D is unresolved. The CDR3 loop spans 17 amino acids. Trimming removed 7 bases at V and 0 bases at J, with 21 bases between. Germline CDR1 and CDR2: LNHDA and SQIVND (reference sequence). This CDR3 reads CASNRPTQSSPNYGYTF. CDR3 DNA: TGTGCCAGTAACCGACCGACCCAAAGCTCGCCTAACTATGGCTACACCTTC.

The V and J genes are TRBV12-3 or TRBV12-4 and TRBJ1-5; D gene uncertain. The CDR3 contains 13 residues. V was cut by 3 bases and J by 1 base, with 4 bases left in between. The CDR3 nucleotides are TGTGCCAGCAGTTTTAGGAGCAATCAGCCCCAGCATTTT. This translates into CASSFRSNQPQHF.